The T cell receptor (beta chain) under discussion was sequenced for a study of blood T cell repertoires in COVID-19. Germline values: CDR1 MGHRA, CDR2 YSYEKL. Between the trimmed V and J ends, which lost 1 base and 7 bases, there was a span of 4 bases. There are 11 residues in the CDR3. Sequenced by immunoSEQ multiplex PCR; TCRdb stores in-frame clones only, minus some. Here the sample spans roughly 100,000 clones, roughly 89% being singletons. The sequence was collected from a woman aged 45-65 years with COVID-19, enrolled during active disease. The chain employs TRBV4-1 and TRBJ1-1, with D unclear. Sequenced material: peripheral blood. CDR3 loop: CASSQGLEAFF. Written as DNA, the CDR3 is TGCGCCAGCAGCCAAGGACTTGAAGCTTTCTTT.